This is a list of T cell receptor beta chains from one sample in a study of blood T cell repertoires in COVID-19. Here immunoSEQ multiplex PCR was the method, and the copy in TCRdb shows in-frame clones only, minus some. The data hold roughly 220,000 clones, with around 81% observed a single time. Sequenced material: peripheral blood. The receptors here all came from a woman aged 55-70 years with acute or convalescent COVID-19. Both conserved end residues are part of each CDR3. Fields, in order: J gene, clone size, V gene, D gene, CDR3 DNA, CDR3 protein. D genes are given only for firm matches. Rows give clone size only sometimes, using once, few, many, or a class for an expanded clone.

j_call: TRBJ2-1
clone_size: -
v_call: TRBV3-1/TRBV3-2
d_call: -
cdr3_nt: TGTGCCAGCAGCCAAGACTTAGGGGGCGGGGAGTTCTTC
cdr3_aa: CASSQDLGGGEFF

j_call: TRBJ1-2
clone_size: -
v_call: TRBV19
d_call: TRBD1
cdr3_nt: TGTGCCAGTAGCGGACAGGGGAACTATGGCTACACCTTC
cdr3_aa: CASSGQGNYGYTF

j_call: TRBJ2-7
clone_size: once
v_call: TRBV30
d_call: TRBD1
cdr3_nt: TGTGCCTGGAAGAGATCCGGACAGGCCCTCTTC
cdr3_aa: CAWKRSGQALF

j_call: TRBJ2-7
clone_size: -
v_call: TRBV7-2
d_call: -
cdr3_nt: TGTGCCAGCAGCTTAGCGGCGGGGGCCTTCGGCTACGAGCAGTACTTC
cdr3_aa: CASSLAAGAFGYEQYF

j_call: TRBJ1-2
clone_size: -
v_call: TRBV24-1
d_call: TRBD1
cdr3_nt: TGTGCCACCAGTGATACAGGGGTCCGTGGCTACACCTTC
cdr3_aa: CATSDTGVRGYTF

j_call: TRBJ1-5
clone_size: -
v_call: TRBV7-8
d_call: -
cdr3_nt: TGTGCCAGCAGCAGAAGAGCGGGGTTCAATCAGCCCCAGCATTTT
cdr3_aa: CASSRRAGFNQPQHF

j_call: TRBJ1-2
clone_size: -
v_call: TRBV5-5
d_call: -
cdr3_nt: TGTGCCAGCAGCCCCGGGACTTTTGGCTACACCTTC
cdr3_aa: CASSPGTFGYTF

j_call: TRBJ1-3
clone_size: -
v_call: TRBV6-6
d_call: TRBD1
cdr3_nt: TGTGCCAGCAGTCCGACAGGGGGCTCTGGAAACACCATATATTTT
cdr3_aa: CASSPTGGSGNTIYF

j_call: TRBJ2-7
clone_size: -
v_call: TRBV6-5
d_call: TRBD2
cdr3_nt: TGTGCCAGCAGTTACTCAGCTAGCGGGCTTGTCTACGAGCAGTACTTC
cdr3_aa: CASSYSASGLVYEQYF

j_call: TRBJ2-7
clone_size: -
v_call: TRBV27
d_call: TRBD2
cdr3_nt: TGTGCCAGCAGTTTGGTCCTTAGCGGGGGGTACGAGCAGTACTTC
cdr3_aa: CASSLVLSGGYEQYF

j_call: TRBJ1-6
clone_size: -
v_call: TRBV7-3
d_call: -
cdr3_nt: TGTGCCAGCAGCCAAAGGGGAGGGGCGAATAATTCACCCCTCCACTTT
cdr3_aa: CASSQRGGANNSPLHF

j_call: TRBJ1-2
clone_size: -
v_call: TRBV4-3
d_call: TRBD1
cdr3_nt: TGCGCCAGCAGCCAAGACATTCGACAGGGCCGAGTAGGAGGCTACACCTTC
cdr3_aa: CASSQDIRQGRVGGYTF

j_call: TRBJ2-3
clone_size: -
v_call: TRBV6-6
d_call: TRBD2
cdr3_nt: TGTGCCAGCAGTCGATATGACTCCAGCGGGGGGGCCCCCACAGATACGCAGTATTTT
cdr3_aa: CASSRYDSSGGAPTDTQYF

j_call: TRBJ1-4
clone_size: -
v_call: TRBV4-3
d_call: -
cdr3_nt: TGCGCCAGCAGCCAGGATCCTTTACAGGGTTCGCGCTTTTATAATGAAAAACTGTTTTTT
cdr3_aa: CASSQDPLQGSRFYNEKLFF

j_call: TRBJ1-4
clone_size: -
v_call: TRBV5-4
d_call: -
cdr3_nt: TGTGCCAGCAGCGAAGCGGGGGTTAATGAAAAACTGTTTTTT
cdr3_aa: CASSEAGVNEKLFF

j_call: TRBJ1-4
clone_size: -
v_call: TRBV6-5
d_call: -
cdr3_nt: TGTGCCAGCAGTTACACGAGAGAGGGCCCTGGGGAAAAACTGTTTTTT
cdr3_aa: CASSYTREGPGEKLFF

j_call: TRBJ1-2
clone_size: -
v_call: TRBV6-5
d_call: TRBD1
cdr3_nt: TGTGCCAGCAGTACACCGACAGGGAACTATGGCTACACCTTC
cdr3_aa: CASSTPTGNYGYTF

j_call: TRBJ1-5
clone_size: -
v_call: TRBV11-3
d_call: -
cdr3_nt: TGTGCCAGCACGACAAGATATGGCCGGGGTGATCAGCCCCAGCATTTT
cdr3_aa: CASTTRYGRGDQPQHF

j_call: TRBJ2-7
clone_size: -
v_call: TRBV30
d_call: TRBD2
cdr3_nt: TGTGCCTGCGGACCTAGCGGGGAGTACGAGCAGTACTTC
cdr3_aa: CACGPSGEYEQYF

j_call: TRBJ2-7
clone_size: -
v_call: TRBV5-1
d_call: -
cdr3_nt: TGCGCCAGCAGCTCGAAGACAGAATCCTACGAGCAGTACTTC
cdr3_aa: CASSSKTESYEQYF

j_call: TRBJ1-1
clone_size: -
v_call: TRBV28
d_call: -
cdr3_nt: TGTGCCAGCAGACCCTTGGGGGAGGAGGTGAACACTGAAGCTTTCTTT
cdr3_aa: CASRPLGEEVNTEAFF

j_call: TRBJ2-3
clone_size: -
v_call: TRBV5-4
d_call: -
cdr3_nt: TGTGCCAGCAGCTTTAAAGGGGCTGCAGATACGCAGTATTTT
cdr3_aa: CASSFKGAADTQYF

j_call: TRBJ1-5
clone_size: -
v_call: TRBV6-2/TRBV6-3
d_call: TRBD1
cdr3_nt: TGTGCCAGCAGTTACTCGACTTCTTGGTTCGGGACAGGGCTCAATCAGCCCCAGCATTTT
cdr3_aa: CASSYSTSWFGTGLNQPQHF

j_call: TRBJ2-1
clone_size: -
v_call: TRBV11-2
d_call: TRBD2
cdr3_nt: TGTGCCAGCAGCTTAGAAGGGCTTGGGCTAGCGGGGCGGGAGCAGTTCTTC
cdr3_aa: CASSLEGLGLAGREQFF

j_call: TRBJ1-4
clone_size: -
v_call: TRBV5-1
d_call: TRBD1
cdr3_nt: TGCGCCAGCAGCTTGGAGGGTACAGGGGGCAAGGCTAATGAAAAACTGTTTTTT
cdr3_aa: CASSLEGTGGKANEKLFF

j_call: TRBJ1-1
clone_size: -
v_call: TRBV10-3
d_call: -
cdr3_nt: TGTGCCATCAGTGAGTCTTGGGGGGGTAGTGCTGAAGCTTTCTTT
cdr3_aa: CAISESWGGSAEAFF

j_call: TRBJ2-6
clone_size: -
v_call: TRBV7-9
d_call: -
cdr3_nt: TGTGCCAGCAGCTTAGCTAGCGGTTCCTCTGGGGCCAACGTCCTGACTTTC
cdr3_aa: CASSLASGSSGANVLTF

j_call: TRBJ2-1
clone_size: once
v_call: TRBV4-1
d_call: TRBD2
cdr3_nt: TGCGCCAGCAGCTACCGAGCTGCGGCTAGCGGGGGGGCGGGGCAGTTCTTC
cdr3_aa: CASSYRAAASGGAGQFF